This T cell receptor (beta chain) was obtained from a study of blood T cell repertoires in COVID-19. Background on the study: From the United States, Italy and Spain came samples of acute and convalescent COVID-19. PBMCs, B-cell-depleted T cells, or T cells were the source of the cDNA or gDNA that made up the material.

Study processing details: From reference gene primer amplification, estimates of nucleated cell counts were derived. This table comes from immunoSEQ multiplex PCR, and its TCRdb copy is limited to in-frame clones, with some not included. V and J calls and clone size are as listed in that table; D and trimming were resolved from the DNA. The sample consists of over 120,000 clones, 80% to 85% of them appearing once. V dropped 6 bases and J dropped 3 bases, with 20 bases sitting between them. The germline CDR1 and CDR2 sequences are KGHSH and LQKENI. The CDR3 runs to 16 residues. This sequence joins TRBV18 and TRBJ2-5; D not resolved. Sequenced sample: peripheral blood. This receptor was identified in a woman aged 55-70 years with acute or convalescent COVID-19. CDR3 nucleotides: TGTGCCAGCTCGCCAACCCAAGTACAAACTAAAGAGACCCAGTACTTC. The encoded protein is CASSPTQVQTKETQYF.